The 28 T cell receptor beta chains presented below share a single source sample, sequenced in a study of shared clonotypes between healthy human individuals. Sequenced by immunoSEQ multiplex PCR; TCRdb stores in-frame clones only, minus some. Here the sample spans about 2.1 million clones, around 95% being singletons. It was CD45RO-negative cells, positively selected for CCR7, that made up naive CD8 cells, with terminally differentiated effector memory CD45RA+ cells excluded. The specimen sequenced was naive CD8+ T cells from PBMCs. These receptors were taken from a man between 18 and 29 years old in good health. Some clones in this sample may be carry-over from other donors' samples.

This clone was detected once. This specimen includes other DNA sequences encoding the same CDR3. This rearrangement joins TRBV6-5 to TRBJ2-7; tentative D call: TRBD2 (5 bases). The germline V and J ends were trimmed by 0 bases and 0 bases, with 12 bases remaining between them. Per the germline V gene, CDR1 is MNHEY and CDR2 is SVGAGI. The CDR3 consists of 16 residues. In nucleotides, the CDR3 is TGTGCCAGCAGTTACTCGTCGGGAAGCGTCTCCTACGAGCAGTACTTC. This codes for CASSYSSGSVSYEQYF.

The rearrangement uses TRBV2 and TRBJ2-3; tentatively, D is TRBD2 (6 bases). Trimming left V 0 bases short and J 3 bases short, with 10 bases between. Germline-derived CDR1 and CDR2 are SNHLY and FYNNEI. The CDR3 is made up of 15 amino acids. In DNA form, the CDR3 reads TGTGCCAGCAGTGAAGCGGGAGGAGGGACAGATACGCAGTATTTT. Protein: CASSEAGGGTDTQYF.

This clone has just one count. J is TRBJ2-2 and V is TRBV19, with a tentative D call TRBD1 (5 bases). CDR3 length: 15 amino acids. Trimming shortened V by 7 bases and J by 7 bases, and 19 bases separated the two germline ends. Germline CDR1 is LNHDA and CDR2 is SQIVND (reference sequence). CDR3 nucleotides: TGTGCCAGTAACCGGTTGGCAGGGTTGGTCGGGGAGCTGTTTTTT. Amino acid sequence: CASNRLAGLVGELFF.

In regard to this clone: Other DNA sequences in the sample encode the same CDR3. CDR3 nucleotide sequence: TGTGCCAGCAGCGTTAGCGGGACCCCCTCCTACGAGCAGTACTTC. Translating gives CASSVSGTPSYEQYF. The gene calls are TRBV9 and TRBJ2-7; 8 positions match TRBD2. Germline loops: CDR1 SGDLS, CDR2 YYNGEE. This CDR3 is built from 15 residues. Losses at the gene ends were 2 bases for V and 0 bases for J; bases not matched to a gene: 4.

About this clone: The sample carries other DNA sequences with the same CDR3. CDR3 sequence reads: CASRKDREYEQYF. CDR3 DNA sequence: TGTGCCAGCAGGAAAGACAGGGAGTACGAGCAGTACTTC. The chain couples TRBV27 to TRBJ2-7; 7 positions agree with TRBD1. CDR3 size: 13 residues. The trim removed 6 bases at V and 4 bases at J, leaving 6 bases unmatched. Per the germline V gene, CDR1 is MNHEY and CDR2 is SMNVEV (reference sequence).

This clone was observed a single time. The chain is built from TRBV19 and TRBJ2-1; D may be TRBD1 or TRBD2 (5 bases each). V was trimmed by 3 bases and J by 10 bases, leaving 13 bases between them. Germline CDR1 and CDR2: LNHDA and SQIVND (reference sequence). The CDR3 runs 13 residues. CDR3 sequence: CASSMYGDGEQFF. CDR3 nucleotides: TGTGCCAGTAGTATGTATGGGGACGGCGAGCAGTTCTTC.

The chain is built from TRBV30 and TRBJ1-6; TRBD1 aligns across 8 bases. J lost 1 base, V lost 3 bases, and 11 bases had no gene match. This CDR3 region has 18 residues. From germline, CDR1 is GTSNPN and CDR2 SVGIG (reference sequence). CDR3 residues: CAWSARSGGKSYNSPLHF. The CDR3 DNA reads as TGTGCCTGGAGCGCTCGGTCAGGGGGCAAATCCTATAATTCACCCCTCCACTTT.

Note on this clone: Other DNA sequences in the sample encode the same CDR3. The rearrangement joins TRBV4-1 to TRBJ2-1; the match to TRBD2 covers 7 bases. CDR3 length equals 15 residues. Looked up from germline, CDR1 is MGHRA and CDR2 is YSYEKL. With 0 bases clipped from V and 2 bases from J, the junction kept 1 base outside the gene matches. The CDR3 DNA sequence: TGCGCCAGCAGCCAAGATCGGGGGGCCTACAATGAGCAGTTCTTC. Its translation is CASSQDRGAYNEQFF.

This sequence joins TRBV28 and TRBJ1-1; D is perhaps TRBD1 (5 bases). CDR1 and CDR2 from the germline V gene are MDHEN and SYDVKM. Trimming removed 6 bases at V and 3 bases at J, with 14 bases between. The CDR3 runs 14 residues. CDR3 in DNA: TGTGCCAGCAGGGCCGGATCGGGGGACACTGAAGCTTTCTTT. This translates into CASRAGSGDTEAFF.

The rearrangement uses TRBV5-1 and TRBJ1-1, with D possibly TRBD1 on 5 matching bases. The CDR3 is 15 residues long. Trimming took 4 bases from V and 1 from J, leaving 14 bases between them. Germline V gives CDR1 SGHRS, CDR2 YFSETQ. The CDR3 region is CASSALRDPNTEAFF. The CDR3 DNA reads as TGCGCCAGCAGCGCGCTACGGGACCCGAACACTGAAGCTTTCTTT.

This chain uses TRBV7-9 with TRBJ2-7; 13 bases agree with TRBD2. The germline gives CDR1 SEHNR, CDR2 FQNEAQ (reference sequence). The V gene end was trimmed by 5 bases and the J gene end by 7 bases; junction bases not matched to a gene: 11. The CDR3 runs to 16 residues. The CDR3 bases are TGTGCCAGCAGCGGAGACGGGACTAGCGGGACGCGGGAGCAGTACTTC. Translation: CASSGDGTSGTREQYF.

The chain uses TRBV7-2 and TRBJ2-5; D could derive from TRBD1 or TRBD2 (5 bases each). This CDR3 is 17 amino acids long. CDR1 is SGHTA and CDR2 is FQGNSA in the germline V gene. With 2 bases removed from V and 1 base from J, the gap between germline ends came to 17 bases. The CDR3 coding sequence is TGTGCCAGCAGCTTACGGTGGGGGACCGTTGTCCAAGAGACCCAGTACTTC. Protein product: CASSLRWGTVVQETQYF.

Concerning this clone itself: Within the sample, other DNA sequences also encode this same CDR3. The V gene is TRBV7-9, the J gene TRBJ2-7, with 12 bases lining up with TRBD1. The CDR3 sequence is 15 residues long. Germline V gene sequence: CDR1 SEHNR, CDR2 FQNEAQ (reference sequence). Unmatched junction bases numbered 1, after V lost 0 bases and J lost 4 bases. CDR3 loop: CASSLAGQGAYEQYF. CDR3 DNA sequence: TGTGCCAGCAGCTTAGCGGGACAGGGGGCTTACGAGCAGTACTTC.

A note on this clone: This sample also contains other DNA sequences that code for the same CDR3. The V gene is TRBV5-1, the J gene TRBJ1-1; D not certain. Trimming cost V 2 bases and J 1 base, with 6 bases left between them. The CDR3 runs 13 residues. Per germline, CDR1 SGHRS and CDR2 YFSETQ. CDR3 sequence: CASSLGPNTEAFF. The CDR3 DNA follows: TGCGCCAGCAGCTTAGGGCCGAACACTGAAGCTTTCTTT.

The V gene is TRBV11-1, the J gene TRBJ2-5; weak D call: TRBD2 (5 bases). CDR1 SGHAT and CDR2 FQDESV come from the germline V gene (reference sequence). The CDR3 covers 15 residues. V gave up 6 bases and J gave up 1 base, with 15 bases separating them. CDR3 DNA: TGTGCCAGCAGTGGTTGGGCGGGTACCCAAGAGACCCAGTACTTC. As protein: CASSGWAGTQETQYF.

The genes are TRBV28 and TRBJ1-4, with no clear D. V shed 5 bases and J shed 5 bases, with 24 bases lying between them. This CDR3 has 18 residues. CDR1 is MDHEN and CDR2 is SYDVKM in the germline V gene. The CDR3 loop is CASSHRRLRRLDNEKLFF. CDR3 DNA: TGTGCCAGCAGTCACCGACGCCTCCGACGATTAGACAATGAAAAACTGTTTTTT.

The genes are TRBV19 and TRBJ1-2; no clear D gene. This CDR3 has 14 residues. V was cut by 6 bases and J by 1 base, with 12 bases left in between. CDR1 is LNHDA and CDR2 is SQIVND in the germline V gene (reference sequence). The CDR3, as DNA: TGTGCCAGTAGCTACAGCTCCAGTAACTATGGCTACACCTTC. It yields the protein CASSYSSSNYGYTF.

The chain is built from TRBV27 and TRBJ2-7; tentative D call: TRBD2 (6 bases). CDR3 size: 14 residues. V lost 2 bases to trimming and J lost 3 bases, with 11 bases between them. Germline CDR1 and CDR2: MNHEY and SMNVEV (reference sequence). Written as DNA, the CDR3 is TGTGCCAGCAGTTTAGGGGGGTCTCTCTACGAGCAGTACTTC. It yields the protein CASSLGGSLYEQYF.

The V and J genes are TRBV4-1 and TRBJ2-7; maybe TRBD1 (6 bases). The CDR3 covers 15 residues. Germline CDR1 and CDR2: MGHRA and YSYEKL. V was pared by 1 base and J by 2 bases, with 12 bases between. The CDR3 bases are TGCGCCAGCAGCCAAGTGGGACATAATGCCTACGAGCAGTACTTC. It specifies CASSQVGHNAYEQYF.

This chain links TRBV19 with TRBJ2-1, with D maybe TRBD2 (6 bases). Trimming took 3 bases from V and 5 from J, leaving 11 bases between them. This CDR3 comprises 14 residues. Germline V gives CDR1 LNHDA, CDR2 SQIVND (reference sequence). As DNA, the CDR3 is TGTGCCAGTAGTATCTTATTAGCGGACAATGAGCAGTTCTTC. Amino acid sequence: CASSILLADNEQFF.

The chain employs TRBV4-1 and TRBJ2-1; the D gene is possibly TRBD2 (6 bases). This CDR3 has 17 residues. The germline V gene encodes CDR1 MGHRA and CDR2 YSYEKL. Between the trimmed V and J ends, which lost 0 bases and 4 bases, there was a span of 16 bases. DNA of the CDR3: TGCGCCAGCAGCCAAGATCGGGCGGGACGATGGTACAATGAGCAGTTCTTC. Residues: CASSQDRAGRWYNEQFF.

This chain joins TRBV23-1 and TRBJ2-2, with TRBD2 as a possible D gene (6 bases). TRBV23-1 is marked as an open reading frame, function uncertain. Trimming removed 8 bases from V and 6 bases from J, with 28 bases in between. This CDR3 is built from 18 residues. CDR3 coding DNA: TGCGCCAGCGAAGCCTGTGCGGGGCCCCGAATATTCTCCGGGGAGCTGTTTTTT. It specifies CASEACAGPRIFSGELFF.

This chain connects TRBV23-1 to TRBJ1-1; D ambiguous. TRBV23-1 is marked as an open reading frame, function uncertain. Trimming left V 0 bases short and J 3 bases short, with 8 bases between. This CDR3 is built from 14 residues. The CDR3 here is CASSQSGSYTEAFF. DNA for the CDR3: TGCGCCAGCAGTCAATCCGGATCGTACACTGAAGCTTTCTTT.

CDR3 DNA sequence: TGCAGCGTTGGGGGAGCGGCCGGGGAGCTGTTTTTT. The encoded protein is CSVGGAAGELFF. The chain is built from TRBV29-1 and TRBJ2-2, with D perhaps TRBD2 (5 bases). There are 12 residues in the CDR3. Germline V gene sequence: CDR1 SQVTM, CDR2 ANQGSEA. V was cut by 4 bases and J by 6 bases, with 9 bases left in between.

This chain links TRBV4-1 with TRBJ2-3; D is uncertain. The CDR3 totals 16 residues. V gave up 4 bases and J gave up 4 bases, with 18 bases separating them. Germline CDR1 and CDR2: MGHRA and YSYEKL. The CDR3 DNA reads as TGCGCCAGCAGCCGATCCATCGGAGTAAGGGCAGATACGCAGTATTTT. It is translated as CASSRSIGVRADTQYF.

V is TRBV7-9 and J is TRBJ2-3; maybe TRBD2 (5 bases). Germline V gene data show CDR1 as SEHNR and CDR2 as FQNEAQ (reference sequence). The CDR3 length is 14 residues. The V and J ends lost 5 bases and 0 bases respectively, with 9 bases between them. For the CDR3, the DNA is TGTGCCAGCAGCGCCCAGCGGAGCACAGATACGCAGTATTTT. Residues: CASSAQRSTDTQYF.

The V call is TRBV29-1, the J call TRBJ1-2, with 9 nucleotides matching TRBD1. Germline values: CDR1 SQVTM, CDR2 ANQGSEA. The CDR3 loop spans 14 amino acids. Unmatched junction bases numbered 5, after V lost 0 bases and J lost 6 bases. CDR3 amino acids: CSVEEPGQGNGYTF. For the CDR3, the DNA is TGCAGCGTTGAAGAACCGGGACAGGGTAATGGCTACACCTTC. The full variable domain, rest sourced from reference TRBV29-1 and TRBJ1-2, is SAVISQKPSRDICQRGTSLTIQCQVDSQVTMMFWYRQQPGQSLTLIATANQGSEATYESGFVIDKFPISRPNLTFSTLTVSNMSPEDSSIYLCSVEEPGQGNGYTFGSGTRLTVV.

In nucleotides, the CDR3 is TGTGCCAGCAGCCCCTCCCCCGACGGGAACACTGAAGCTTTCTTT. Its translation is CASSPSPDGNTEAFF. The chain has TRBV13 and TRBJ1-1; D ambiguous. The V gene lost 5 bases and the J gene lost 1 base, with 14 bases spanning the gap. The CDR3 has 15 amino acids. Per germline, CDR1 PRHDT and CDR2 FYEKMQ (reference sequence).